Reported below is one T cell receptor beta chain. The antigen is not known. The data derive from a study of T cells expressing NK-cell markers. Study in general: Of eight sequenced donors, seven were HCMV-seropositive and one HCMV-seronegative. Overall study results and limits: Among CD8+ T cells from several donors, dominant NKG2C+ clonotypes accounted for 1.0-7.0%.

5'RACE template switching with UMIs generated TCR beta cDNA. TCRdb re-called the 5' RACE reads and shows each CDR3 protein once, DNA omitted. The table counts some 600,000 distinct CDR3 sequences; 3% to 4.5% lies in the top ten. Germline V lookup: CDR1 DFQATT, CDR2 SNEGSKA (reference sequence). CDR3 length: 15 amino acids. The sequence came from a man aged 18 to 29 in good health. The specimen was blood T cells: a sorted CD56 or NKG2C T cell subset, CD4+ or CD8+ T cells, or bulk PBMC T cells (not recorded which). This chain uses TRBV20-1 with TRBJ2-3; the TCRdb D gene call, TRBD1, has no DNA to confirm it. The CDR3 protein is CSASPRDRPSDTQYF.